Listed below are T cell receptor beta chains from one sample, sequenced in a study of T cell responses to AZD1222 COVID-19 vaccine. Profiled with immunoSEQ multiplex PCR; TCRdb holds only in-frame clones, not every one. The data contain 90,000 to 120,000 clones, nearly 90% of them singletons. The sample consisted of peripheral blood, taken 28 days after the second AZD1222 dose. These receptors were collected from an adult who received the AZD1222 COVID-19 vaccine. Both conserved end residues are part of each CDR3. Each record gives: V gene, J gene, D gene, clone size, CDR3 protein, CDR3 DNA. A D gene is named only where the DNA matches it firmly. Size is stated for part of the rows, as once, few or many counts, or as a class when the clone is expanded.

v_call: TRBV12-3/TRBV12-4; j_call: TRBJ1-1; d_call: .; clone_size: .; cdr3_aa: CASSQVGTEAFF; cdr3_nt: TGTGCCAGCAGCCAGGTTGGAACTGAAGCTTTCTTT
v_call: TRBV9; j_call: TRBJ1-2; d_call: .; clone_size: once; cdr3_aa: CASSVAGESHGYTF; cdr3_nt: TGTGCCAGCAGCGTGGCAGGGGAATCGCATGGCTACACCTTC
v_call: TRBV6-5; j_call: TRBJ2-1; d_call: .; clone_size: .; cdr3_aa: CASSPREGFYNEQFF; cdr3_nt: TGTGCCAGCAGTCCTCGTGAGGGATTTTACAATGAGCAGTTCTTC
v_call: TRBV2; j_call: TRBJ1-6; d_call: .; clone_size: .; cdr3_aa: CASSGSGVYNSPLHF; cdr3_nt: TGTGCCAGCAGCGGATCAGGGGTCTATAATTCACCCCTCCACTTT
v_call: TRBV7-9; j_call: TRBJ2-7; d_call: TRBD1; clone_size: .; cdr3_aa: CASSYGDRGYEQYF; cdr3_nt: TGTGCCAGCAGTTATGGAGACAGGGGCTACGAGCAGTACTTC
v_call: TRBV5-1; j_call: TRBJ1-4; d_call: .; clone_size: once; cdr3_aa: CASSLPGGGEKLFF; cdr3_nt: TGCGCCAGCAGCTTGCCGGGGGGCGGTGAAAAACTGTTTTTT
v_call: TRBV10-2; j_call: TRBJ2-7; d_call: TRBD2; clone_size: .; cdr3_aa: CASSEPRWTSAEQYF; cdr3_nt: TGCGCCAGCAGTGAGCCCCGCTGGACTAGCGCCGAGCAGTACTTC
v_call: TRBV13; j_call: TRBJ1-1; d_call: .; clone_size: .; cdr3_aa: CASSPRGGQGRGTEAFF; cdr3_nt: TGTGCCAGCAGCCCCAGGGGAGGGCAGGGGCGGGGCACTGAAGCTTTCTTT
v_call: TRBV18; j_call: TRBJ1-1; d_call: TRBD1; clone_size: few; cdr3_aa: CASSPTLPLRTGSNTEAFF; cdr3_nt: TGTGCCAGCTCACCAACACTCCCCCTACGGACAGGCTCTAACACTGAAGCTTTCTTT
v_call: TRBV5-4; j_call: TRBJ1-4; d_call: .; clone_size: few; cdr3_aa: CASSLSQANEKLFF; cdr3_nt: TGTGCCAGCAGCTTGAGCCAGGCTAATGAAAAACTGTTTTTT
v_call: TRBV15; j_call: TRBJ1-5; d_call: .; clone_size: .; cdr3_aa: CATSRHGHNQPQHF; cdr3_nt: TGTGCCACCAGCAGACACGGGCACAATCAGCCCCAGCATTTT
v_call: TRBV23-1; j_call: TRBJ1-1; d_call: .; clone_size: .; cdr3_aa: CASSLNSRELVTNTEAFF; cdr3_nt: TGCGCCAGCAGCCTTAACTCCAGGGAGTTGGTGACGAACACTGAAGCTTTCTTT
v_call: TRBV5-1; j_call: TRBJ2-1; d_call: .; clone_size: .; cdr3_aa: CASSLSQGPVNEQFF; cdr3_nt: TGCGCCAGCAGCTTGAGCCAGGGGCCAGTCAATGAGCAGTTCTTC
v_call: TRBV11-3; j_call: TRBJ2-3; d_call: .; clone_size: .; cdr3_aa: CASSPGDTDTQYF; cdr3_nt: TGTGCCAGCAGCCCAGGGGACACAGATACGCAGTATTTT
v_call: TRBV5-1; j_call: TRBJ2-7; d_call: .; clone_size: .; cdr3_aa: CASSFSGTGSDEQYF; cdr3_nt: TGCGCCAGCAGCTTTAGCGGGACAGGGTCTGACGAGCAGTACTTC
v_call: TRBV27; j_call: TRBJ2-2; d_call: .; clone_size: .; cdr3_aa: CASSTRDTGELFF; cdr3_nt: TGTGCCAGCAGTACAAGAGACACCGGGGAGCTGTTTTTT
v_call: TRBV19; j_call: TRBJ1-2; d_call: TRBD1; clone_size: .; cdr3_aa: CATTGQLAVGGYTF; cdr3_nt: TGTGCCACGACGGGACAGTTGGCAGTGGGTGGCTACACCTTC
v_call: TRBV6-5; j_call: TRBJ2-7; d_call: .; clone_size: .; cdr3_aa: CASSYLGVFGEQYF; cdr3_nt: TGTGCCAGCAGTTACCTAGGGGTATTTGGCGAGCAGTACTTC
v_call: TRBV7-9; j_call: TRBJ1-6; d_call: TRBD1; clone_size: .; cdr3_aa: CASREPGTANSPLHF; cdr3_nt: TGTGCCAGCAGAGAGCCCGGGACAGCGAATTCACCCCTCCACTTT
v_call: TRBV7-2; j_call: TRBJ2-3; d_call: .; clone_size: .; cdr3_aa: CASSPVQGTDTQYF; cdr3_nt: TGTGCCAGCAGCCCCGTACAGGGCACAGATACGCAGTATTTT
v_call: TRBV28; j_call: TRBJ1-4; d_call: .; clone_size: .; cdr3_aa: CASSFTGGSNEKLFF; cdr3_nt: TGTGCCAGCAGTTTCACAGGCGGATCTAATGAAAAACTGTTTTTT
v_call: TRBV4-2; j_call: TRBJ1-2; d_call: TRBD1; clone_size: .; cdr3_aa: CASSQDGDRAVLNYGYTF; cdr3_nt: TGTGCCAGCAGCCAAGATGGGGACAGGGCGGTTCTTAACTATGGCTACACCTTC
v_call: TRBV4-1; j_call: TRBJ2-1; d_call: TRBD1; clone_size: .; cdr3_aa: CASSQEAPQGEYNEQFF; cdr3_nt: TGCGCCAGCAGCCAAGAGGCGCCACAGGGGGAGTACAATGAGCAGTTCTTC
v_call: TRBV3-1/TRBV3-2; j_call: TRBJ1-2; d_call: .; clone_size: .; cdr3_aa: CASSSISYYGYTF; cdr3_nt: TGTGCCAGCAGCTCCATCAGCTACTATGGCTACACCTTC
v_call: TRBV19; j_call: TRBJ1-3; d_call: .; clone_size: .; cdr3_aa: CASSRQSSGNTIYF; cdr3_nt: TGTGCCAGTAGTAGACAGAGCTCTGGAAACACCATATATTTT
v_call: TRBV5-1; j_call: TRBJ1-6; d_call: TRBD1; clone_size: .; cdr3_aa: CASSLVGGQGVNKNSPLHF; cdr3_nt: TGCGCCAGCAGCTTGGTGGGGGGACAGGGGGTTAATAAGAATTCACCCCTCCACTTT
v_call: TRBV5-6; j_call: TRBJ1-1; d_call: .; clone_size: .; cdr3_aa: CASSLRLVTEAFF; cdr3_nt: TGTGCCAGCAGCTTGAGACTGGTCACTGAAGCTTTCTTT
v_call: TRBV28; j_call: TRBJ2-4; d_call: TRBD2; clone_size: .; cdr3_aa: CASSSELGTSRNIQYF; cdr3_nt: TGTGCCAGCAGTTCGGAATTGGGGACTAGCAGAAACATTCAGTACTTC
v_call: TRBV30; j_call: TRBJ1-5; d_call: .; clone_size: .; cdr3_aa: CAWSWDGNQPQHF; cdr3_nt: TGTGCCTGGAGTTGGGATGGCAATCAGCCCCAGCATTTT
v_call: TRBV24-1; j_call: TRBJ1-3; d_call: .; clone_size: .; cdr3_aa: CATSDLKDGSGGTIYF; cdr3_nt: TGTGCCACCAGTGACCTAAAGGACGGTTCAGGAGGCACCATATATTTT
v_call: TRBV5-1; j_call: TRBJ1-1; d_call: TRBD1; clone_size: .; cdr3_aa: CASSSGTGGPTEAFF; cdr3_nt: TGCGCCAGCAGTTCCGGGACAGGGGGCCCCACTGAAGCTTTCTTT
v_call: TRBV12-3/TRBV12-4; j_call: TRBJ1-1; d_call: .; clone_size: .; cdr3_aa: CASSLSGFTEAFF; cdr3_nt: TGTGCCAGCAGTTTATCCGGGTTCACTGAAGCTTTCTTT
v_call: TRBV5-4; j_call: TRBJ1-1; d_call: .; clone_size: .; cdr3_aa: CASSPEGGRGYTEAFF; cdr3_nt: TGTGCCAGCAGCCCGGAAGGCGGCAGGGGATATACTGAAGCTTTCTTT
v_call: TRBV24-1; j_call: TRBJ2-3; d_call: .; clone_size: .; cdr3_aa: CATSGQGTDTQYF; cdr3_nt: TGTGCCACCAGTGGGCAGGGGACAGATACGCAGTATTTT
v_call: TRBV2; j_call: TRBJ2-5; d_call: .; clone_size: .; cdr3_aa: CASTLGVWETQYF; cdr3_nt: TGTGCCAGCACGTTGGGGGTGTGGGAGACCCAGTACTTC
v_call: TRBV12-3/TRBV12-4; j_call: TRBJ2-5; d_call: .; clone_size: .; cdr3_aa: CASSFRGETQYF; cdr3_nt: TGTGCCAGCAGTTTCAGGGGAGAGACCCAGTACTTC
v_call: TRBV27; j_call: TRBJ2-1; d_call: .; clone_size: .; cdr3_aa: CASSLSIIDSYNEQFF; cdr3_nt: TGTGCCAGCAGTTTATCGATAATAGACTCCTACAATGAGCAGTTCTTC
v_call: TRBV6-1; j_call: TRBJ2-3; d_call: TRBD2; clone_size: medium-sized; cdr3_aa: CASSELAGGPDTQYF; cdr3_nt: TGTGCCAGCAGTGAACTAGCGGGGGGGCCAGATACGCAGTATTTT
v_call: TRBV3-1/TRBV3-2; j_call: TRBJ1-2; d_call: .; clone_size: .; cdr3_aa: CASSQEATRAEIYGYTF; cdr3_nt: TGTGCCAGCAGCCAAGAGGCCACCCGGGCGGAGATCTATGGCTACACCTTC
v_call: TRBV5-4; j_call: TRBJ1-6; d_call: .; clone_size: .; cdr3_aa: CASSLGPGNLNSPLHF; cdr3_nt: TGTGCCAGCAGCTTGGGGCCCGGCAACTTAAATTCACCCCTCCACTTT
v_call: TRBV2; j_call: TRBJ2-5; d_call: TRBD1; clone_size: .; cdr3_aa: CASSRDRGGEETQYF; cdr3_nt: TGTGCCAGCAGCCGGGACAGGGGCGGGGAAGAGACCCAGTACTTC
v_call: TRBV7-9; j_call: TRBJ1-3; d_call: .; clone_size: .; cdr3_aa: CASSLKKAGNTIYF; cdr3_nt: TGTGCCAGCAGCTTGAAAAAGGCTGGAAACACCATATATTTT
v_call: TRBV5-1; j_call: TRBJ2-7; d_call: .; clone_size: .; cdr3_aa: CASSHKRGQSTYEQYF; cdr3_nt: TGCGCCAGCAGCCACAAGCGGGGACAGTCCACCTACGAGCAGTACTTC
v_call: TRBV25-1; j_call: TRBJ2-5; d_call: TRBD1; clone_size: .; cdr3_aa: CASSRGFVQETQYF; cdr3_nt: TGTGCCAGTTCCAGGGGGTTTGTCCAAGAGACCCAGTACTTC
v_call: TRBV13; j_call: TRBJ2-7; d_call: TRBD1; clone_size: .; cdr3_aa: CASSLGQGGEQYF; cdr3_nt: TGTGCCAGCAGTTTAGGACAGGGCGGCGAGCAGTACTTC
v_call: TRBV19; j_call: TRBJ2-1; d_call: TRBD1; clone_size: .; cdr3_aa: CASSIDDRAAYNEQFF; cdr3_nt: TGTGCCAGTAGTATAGACGACAGGGCGGCATACAATGAGCAGTTCTTC
v_call: TRBV10-1; j_call: TRBJ2-1; d_call: TRBD1; clone_size: once; cdr3_aa: CASSSGTGGYEQFF; cdr3_nt: TGCGCCAGCAGCTCCGGGACAGGGGGCTATGAGCAGTTCTTC
v_call: TRBV4-1; j_call: TRBJ1-2; d_call: TRBD1; clone_size: .; cdr3_aa: CASSQDDGRGPGYGYTF; cdr3_nt: TGCGCCAGCAGCCAAGATGATGGAAGGGGGCCGGGCTATGGCTACACCTTC
v_call: TRBV27; j_call: TRBJ1-1; d_call: .; clone_size: .; cdr3_aa: CASSRRGDITEAFF; cdr3_nt: TGTGCCAGCAGCCGAAGGGGGGACATCACTGAAGCTTTCTTT
v_call: TRBV28; j_call: TRBJ1-2; d_call: TRBD1; clone_size: .; cdr3_aa: CASKFPTGGLGYGYTF; cdr3_nt: TGTGCCAGCAAATTCCCGACAGGGGGTTTGGGCTATGGCTACACCTTC
v_call: TRBV6-1; j_call: TRBJ2-7; d_call: .; clone_size: .; cdr3_aa: CASSDYEQYF; cdr3_nt: TGTGCCAGCAGTGATTACGAGCAGTACTTC
v_call: TRBV7-2; j_call: TRBJ2-7; d_call: TRBD1; clone_size: .; cdr3_aa: CASSLSSRRQGAYEQYF; cdr3_nt: TGTGCCAGCAGCTTAAGCTCTAGGCGACAGGGGGCCTACGAGCAGTACTTC
v_call: TRBV29-1; j_call: TRBJ1-2; d_call: .; clone_size: .; cdr3_aa: CSVGFVFGYTF; cdr3_nt: TGCAGCGTTGGTTTTGTCTTTGGCTACACCTTC